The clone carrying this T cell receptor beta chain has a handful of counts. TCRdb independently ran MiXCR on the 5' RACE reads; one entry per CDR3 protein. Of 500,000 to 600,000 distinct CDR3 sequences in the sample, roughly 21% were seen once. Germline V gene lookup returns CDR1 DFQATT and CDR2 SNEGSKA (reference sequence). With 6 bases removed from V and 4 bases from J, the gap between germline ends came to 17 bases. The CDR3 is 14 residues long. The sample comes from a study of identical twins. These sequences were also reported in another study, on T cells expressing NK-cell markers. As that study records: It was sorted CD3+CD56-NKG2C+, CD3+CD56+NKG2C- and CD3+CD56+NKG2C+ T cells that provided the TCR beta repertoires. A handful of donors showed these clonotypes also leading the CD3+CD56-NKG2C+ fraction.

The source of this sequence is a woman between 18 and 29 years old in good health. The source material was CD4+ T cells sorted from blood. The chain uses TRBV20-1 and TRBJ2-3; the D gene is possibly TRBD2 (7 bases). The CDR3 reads CSAIARGGADTQYF. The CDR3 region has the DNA TGCAGTGCAATAGCTAGGGGGGGGGCAGATACGCAGTATTTT.